These T cell receptor beta chains were read from a single sample in a study of cytomegalovirus exposure and HLA in healthy donors. Only in-frame clones appear in the TCRdb table, and some are missing; sequencing was by immunoSEQ multiplex PCR. The data show approximately 100,000 clones, about 74% seen once. Input material: PBMCs. These receptors all come from a man between 60 and 75 years old in good health and CMV-seropositive. The CDR3 runs from the conserved cysteine through the conserved F or W.

v_call: TRBV20-1; j_call: TRBJ1-5; cdr3_aa: CSARAGQPQHF
v_call: TRBV7-2; j_call: TRBJ2-7; cdr3_aa: CASSLVAYYEQYF
v_call: TRBV29-1; j_call: TRBJ2-1; cdr3_aa: CSVSGGYNEQFF
v_call: TRBV6-5; j_call: TRBJ2-5; cdr3_aa: CASSYSLRTGWETQYF
v_call: TRBV6-5; j_call: TRBJ1-1; cdr3_aa: CASSPVGTVTEAFF
v_call: TRBV6-1; j_call: TRBJ2-2; cdr3_aa: CASSLTKSNTGELFF
v_call: TRBV18; j_call: TRBJ1-2; cdr3_aa: CASSPVKQIFYGYTF
v_call: TRBV5-1; j_call: TRBJ1-4; cdr3_aa: CASSPTGGGGEKLFF
v_call: TRBV30; j_call: TRBJ1-1; cdr3_aa: CAWSPPGGTEAFF
v_call: TRBV19; j_call: TRBJ1-2; cdr3_aa: CASNAQTGFPYGYTF
v_call: TRBV18; j_call: TRBJ2-3; cdr3_aa: CASSPLQGAVVGDTQYF
v_call: TRBV15; j_call: TRBJ2-4; cdr3_aa: CATSREGGGGKNIQYF
v_call: TRBV15; j_call: TRBJ2-7; cdr3_aa: CATSRGGTGGYEQYF
v_call: TRBV7-8; j_call: TRBJ2-5; cdr3_aa: CASSLAGGLETQYF
v_call: TRBV7-9; j_call: .; cdr3_aa: CASRTGGSYEQYF
v_call: TRBV2; j_call: TRBJ2-5; cdr3_aa: CASVAVQETQYF
v_call: TRBV2; j_call: TRBJ2-7; cdr3_aa: CASSDDRSGNYEQYF
v_call: TRBV7-6; j_call: TRBJ2-7; cdr3_aa: CASSLAGEASEQYF
v_call: TRBV6-1; j_call: TRBJ1-2; cdr3_aa: CASTPGQGYYGYTF
v_call: TRBV10-3; j_call: TRBJ1-1; cdr3_aa: CAISDHRVGVLGEAFF
v_call: TRBV27; j_call: TRBJ2-3; cdr3_aa: CASSYYAGGTDTQYF
v_call: TRBV7-9; j_call: TRBJ2-3; cdr3_aa: CASSLLAGDTDTQYF
v_call: TRBV18; j_call: TRBJ1-4; cdr3_aa: CASSGGARNEKLFF
v_call: TRBV5-4; j_call: TRBJ2-3; cdr3_aa: CASSLVQGLSTDTQYF
v_call: TRBV6-6; j_call: TRBJ1-5; cdr3_aa: CASSYRTGGTQPQHF
v_call: TRBV10-2; j_call: TRBJ1-1; cdr3_aa: CASRQTGGASEAFF
v_call: TRBV30; j_call: TRBJ2-5; cdr3_aa: CAWERLAGDDQETQYF
v_call: TRBV27; j_call: TRBJ2-5; cdr3_aa: CASTIKGGNVETQYF
v_call: TRBV6-5; j_call: TRBJ1-3; cdr3_aa: CASSSAGGTGNTIYF
v_call: TRBV7-7; j_call: TRBJ2-2; cdr3_aa: CASSLRQGLAGFAGTGELFF
v_call: TRBV2; j_call: TRBJ2-1; cdr3_aa: CASRKGANEQFF
v_call: TRBV4-1; j_call: TRBJ2-7; cdr3_aa: CASSQTGTSYEQYF
v_call: TRBV5-5; j_call: TRBJ1-2; cdr3_aa: CASSLKWPGVGYTF
v_call: TRBV5-1; j_call: TRBJ2-2; cdr3_aa: CASSLTGASTGELFF
v_call: TRBV15; j_call: TRBJ1-6; cdr3_aa: CATSGNSYNSPLHF
v_call: TRBV5-1; j_call: TRBJ2-5; cdr3_aa: CASSASGGTGETQYF
v_call: TRBV5-1; j_call: TRBJ2-5; cdr3_aa: CASSLVSQETQYF
v_call: TRBV9; j_call: TRBJ2-1; cdr3_aa: CASSSRDPYNEQFF
v_call: TRBV6-1; j_call: TRBJ2-5; cdr3_aa: CASSEAGAQETQYF